The 21 T cell receptor beta chains below were found in one sample sequenced in a study of Graves' ophthalmopathy and Graves' hyperthyroidism. Amplification of the TCR beta CDR3 regions used RNA transcripts (as template). Following a first-round RT-PCR that used HTBI primers, a second-round multiplex PCR was carried out. TCRdb re-called the multiplex PCR reads through MiXCR, storing one row per CDR3 protein. The data contain about 370,000 distinct CDR3 sequences, approximately 16% of them singletons. Source material: peripheral blood. The receptors were sampled from a woman aged 18-29 years with Graves' ophthalmopathy.

There are many counts of this clonotype. This chain uses TRBV9 with TRBJ2-4; tentatively, D is TRBD2 (6 bases). The CDR3 covers 17 residues. Germline CDR1 is SGDLS and CDR2 is YYNGEE. The germline V and J ends were trimmed by 3 bases and 1 base, with 17 bases remaining between them. Here the CDR3 DNA reads TGTGCCAGCAGCGCTCGGGACTCCCTGGAGGCCAAAAACATTCAGTACTTC. It encodes CASSARDSLEAKNIQYF.

This clonotype was detected ten times or more. An end of the junction does not agree with germline; a read error may underlie this. The rearrangement joins TRBV7-8 to TRBJ2-7; TRBD2 is a possible D gene (6 bases). The CDR3 consists of 14 residues. Germline V gene lookup returns CDR1 SGHVS and CDR2 FQNEAQ. As DNA, the CDR3 is TGTGCCAGCAGCCTGGGACTCGTCCTCTACGGGCAGTACTTC. As protein: CASSLGLVLYGQYF.

In its sample, this clonotype was seen many times. The chain carries TRBV15 and TRBJ2-2; weak D call: TRBD1 (6 bases). V gave up 10 bases and J gave up 5 bases, with 17 bases separating them. The CDR3 contains 14 residues. Germline CDR1 reads LNHNV; CDR2 reads YYDKDF (reference sequence). CDR3 region: CAKTGQEETGELFF. The CDR3 nucleotides read TGTGCCAAAACAGGGCAAGAGGAAACCGGGGAGCTGTTTTTT.

The table lists this clonotype with many counts. The rearrangement links TRBV20-1 to TRBJ2-5; 8 positions agree with TRBD1. The length of the CDR3 is 13 residues. CDR1 and CDR2 from the germline V gene are DFQATT and SNEGSKA (reference sequence). V dropped 3 bases and J dropped 5; count of bases not matched to a gene: 5. CDR3 loop: CSASAGGEETQYF. DNA of the CDR3: TGCAGTGCTAGCGCAGGGGGCGAGGAGACCCAGTACTTC.

This clonotype was detected ten times or more. The chain couples TRBV20-1 to TRBJ1-5; D ambiguous. CDR1 DFQATT and CDR2 SNEGSKA come from the germline V gene (reference sequence). This CDR3 region has 13 residues. Deletions cut 6 bases from V and 3 bases from J, with 12 bases between. As DNA, the CDR3 is TGCAGTGCCAGTCGCTCGGTCAATCAGCCCCAGCATTTT. It yields the protein CSASRSVNQPQHF.

This clonotype was observed at least ten times. This sequence joins TRBV3-1 and TRBJ1-5; D is uncertain. Trimming removed 3 bases from V and 3 bases from J, with 6 bases in between. The germline V gene has CDR1 LGHDT and CDR2 YNNKEL (reference sequence). This CDR3 spans 13 amino acids. DNA of the CDR3: TGTGCCAGCAGCCACGGGCCCAATCAGCCCCAGCATTTT. It specifies CASSHGPNQPQHF.

Ten or more counts support this clonotype. The junction does not match germline at one end; this may be a read error. The chain couples TRBV7-8 to TRBJ2-2; 9 nucleotides agree with TRBD1. The length of the CDR3 is 16 residues. Germline V gene data show CDR1 as SGHVS and CDR2 as FQNEAQ. The CDR3 coding sequence is TGTGCCAGCAACTTACAGGGGGCCGTTTCCACCGGGGAGCTGTTTTTT. Amino acids: CASNLQGAVSTGELFF.

This clonotype occurred many times. The chain carries TRBV7-2 and TRBJ1-1; 7 bases are a match to TRBD1. This CDR3 region has 14 residues. CDR1 and CDR2 (germline): SGHTA, FQGNSA. With 5 bases clipped from V and 7 bases from J, the junction kept 10 bases outside the gene matches. DNA of the CDR3: TGTGCCAGCAGCCAGGGGGGGATAGCCCTTGAAGCTTTCTTT. It is translated as CASSQGGIALEAFF.

The chain combines TRBV6-1 with TRBJ1-2; no clear D gene. Germline V lookup: CDR1 MNHNS, CDR2 SASEGT. V was cut by 11 bases and J by 7 bases, with 23 bases left in between. CDR3 length: 14 amino acids. CDR3 DNA sequence: TGTGCCTGGACTAGGTGGAGCGCTAGTCTTGGCTACACCTTC. Translated, it gives CAWTRWSASLGYTF.

This clonotype was detected ten times or more. The CDR3 loop is CAISGSDRGSNQPQHF. The CDR3 bases are TGTGCCATCAGTGGGTCGGACAGGGGGAGCAATCAGCCCCAGCATTTT. V and J are TRBV10-3 and TRBJ1-5, with 10 bases fitting TRBD1. The germline gives CDR1 ENHRY, CDR2 SYGVKD. V was pared by 4 bases and J by 1 base, with 4 bases of the junction left unmatched. This CDR3 has 16 residues.

This clonotype was seen at least ten times. The chain has TRBV29-1 and TRBJ1-1, with D uncertain. The germline V gene encodes CDR1 SQVTM and CDR2 ANQGSEA. The CDR3 consists of 8 residues. With 6 bases removed from V and 10 bases from J, the gap between germline ends came to 6 bases. This chain's CDR3 is CSVTGAFF. The CDR3 bases are TGCAGCGTCACGGGAGCTTTCTTT.

A word on this clonotype: One end of the junction fails to match germline, which may point to a read error. The chain combines TRBV6-5 with TRBJ2-7; D is perhaps TRBD1 (7 bases). Germline V gives CDR1 MNHEY, CDR2 SVGAGI. This CDR3 spans 13 amino acids. This chain's CDR3 is CASSYGQDYKQYF. DNA for the CDR3: TGTGCCAGCAGTTACGGACAGGACTACAAGCAGTACTTC.

This clonotype was recorded at least ten times. The chain recombines TRBV6-1 with TRBJ2-5; D perhaps matches TRBD2 (5 bases). V was shortened by 2 bases and J by 2 bases, with 12 bases between the two germline ends. Per germline, CDR1 MNHNS and CDR2 SASEGT. This CDR3 has 15 amino acids. CDR3 DNA: TGTGCCAGCAGTGAAAGCGACACTAGACAAGAGACCCAGTACTTC. This sequence encodes CASSESDTRQETQYF.

This clonotype was observed many times. The rearrangement links TRBV7-8 to TRBJ2-7; 9 nucleotides align to TRBD2. The CDR3 has 15 residues. Losses at the gene ends were 3 bases for V and 0 bases for J; bases not matched to a gene: 3. Germline V CDR1 and CDR2: SGHVS, FQNEAQ. CDR3: CASSFLAGSSYEQYF. DNA of the CDR3: TGTGCCAGCAGCTTTCTAGCGGGAAGCTCCTACGAGCAGTACTTC.

This sequence joins TRBV11-2 and TRBJ1-2; no reliable D call. Trimming removed 5 bases at V and 5 bases at J, with 18 bases between. The CDR3 spans 15 residues. In germline, CDR1 is SGHAT, CDR2 FQNNGV. For the CDR3, the DNA is TGTGCCAGCAGCCCCGGACTCGGGGTTGCGTATGGCTACACCTTC. It is translated as CASSPGLGVAYGYTF.

This clonotype has ten or more counts. This rearrangement joins TRBV6-2 or TRBV6-3 to TRBJ1-1; a possible D gene is TRBD1 (6 bases). This CDR3 contains 14 residues. Between the trimmed V and J ends, which lost 4 bases and 5 bases, there was a span of 14 bases. Germline V gives CDR1 MNHEY, CDR2 SVGEGT. CDR3 loop: CASSSGGPRTEAFF. Written as DNA, the CDR3 is TGTGCCAGCAGTTCCGGGGGCCCGAGGACTGAAGCTTTCTTT.

In the case of this clonotype: A much bigger clone sits one base away, suggesting this may be a read error. The CDR3 nucleotides read TGCGCCAGCAGCTTCCGGCCGAAATCCGAGCAGTACTTC. Translated, it gives CASSFRPKSEQYF. The chain employs TRBV5-1 and TRBJ2-7; D unresolved. Germline V gene lookup returns CDR1 SGHRS and CDR2 YFSETQ. Trimming shortened V by 2 bases and J by 6 bases, and 12 bases separated the two germline ends. This CDR3 comprises 13 residues.

On this clonotype itself: Since a much larger clone is just one base distant, this may be a read error. This chain uses TRBV11-2 with TRBJ2-7; no definite D call. CDR1 is SGHAT, CDR2 FQNNGV, per germline. This CDR3 is 12 amino acids long. V shed 5 bases and J shed 3 bases, with 8 bases lying between them. The CDR3: CASSPPRYEQYF. CDR3 nucleotide sequence: TGTGCCAGCAGCCCCCCACGCTACGAGCAGTACTTC. Variable domain in full (rest from reference TRBV11-2 and TRBJ2-7): EAGVAQSPRYKIIEKRQSVAFWCNPISGHATLYWYQQILGQGPKLLIQFQNNGVVDDSQLPKDRFSAERLKGVDSTLKIQPAKLEDSAVYLCASSPPRYEQYFGPGTRLTVT.

This clonotype was seen a single time. CDR3 amino acids: CASSLTGRGGELFF. CDR3 in DNA: TGTGCCAGCAGTTTGACAGGGCGGGGCGGGGAGCTGTTTTTT. J is TRBJ2-2 and V is TRBV28, with TRBD1 as a possible D gene (7 bases). The germline V and J ends were trimmed by 3 bases and 7 bases, with 12 bases remaining between them. This CDR3 spans 14 amino acids. CDR1 is MDHEN and CDR2 is SYDVKM in the germline V gene.

This clonotype has at least ten counts. The chain carries TRBV7-8 and TRBJ2-5; 7 nucleotides align to TRBD2. The CDR3 totals 15 residues. Germline V lookup: CDR1 SGHVS, CDR2 FQNEAQ. The V segment lost 5 bases and the J segment 4 bases; nucleotides outside the gene matches: 10. The CDR3 loop reads CASSRSGAHGETQYF. The CDR3 nucleotides read TGTGCCAGCAGCCGGAGCGGGGCCCACGGAGAGACCCAGTACTTC.

There are many counts of this clonotype. The rearrangement joins TRBV12-3 or TRBV12-4 to TRBJ1-2, with 7 bases fitting TRBD1. The CDR3 is 16 amino acids. The V and J ends lost 7 bases and 8 bases, in that order; junction bases with no gene match: 19. CDR3 residues: CASTPSGGGGSEGYTF. The CDR3, as DNA: TGTGCCAGCACCCCCTCCGGAGGGGGCGGCTCCGAGGGCTACACCTTC.